The clone carrying this T cell receptor beta chain appeared many times. The sample originates from a study of prognosis after radiotherapy for stage I lung cancer. V was pared by 0 bases and J by 0 bases, with 9 bases between. Germline assignment: CDR1 MGHRA and CDR2 YSYEKL. This CDR3 comprises 16 residues. The authors amplified TCR beta CDR3 from genomic DNA using two-round multiplex PCR. For every TRBV and TRBJ gene, a specific primer was used in first-round PCR. In TCRdb, the multiplex PCR reads were re-called with MiXCR into one record per CDR3 protein. The table shows about 35,000 distinct CDR3 sequences, with around 30% occurring only once.

This sequence joins TRBV4-1 and TRBJ1-3, with D unclear. The receptor was isolated from a donor over 45 with non-small cell lung cancer. This specimen consisted of PBMCs, obtained before or after stereotactic body radiation therapy (not recorded which). CDR3 sequence reads: CASSQDSGPSGNTIYF. The CDR3 DNA is TGCGCCAGCAGCCAAGATAGCGGACCCTCTGGAAACACCATATATTTT.